This TCR beta chain was found in a study of T cell changes during pregnancy in multiple sclerosis. The table came from immunoSEQ multiplex PCR; TCRdb's copy has only in-frame clones and leaves some out. The data show some 60,000 clones, roughly 93% seen once. The length of the CDR3 is 15 residues. The V gene end was trimmed by 5 bases and the J gene end by 7 bases; junction bases not matched to a gene: 11. The germline V gene encodes CDR1 GTSNPN and CDR2 SVGIG (reference sequence). This receptor was taken from a female donor with multiple sclerosis, enrolled in a pregnancy study. This chain uses TRBV30 with TRBJ1-6, with 7 bases aligning to TRBD1. Sequencing was performed on CD4+ T cells from peripheral blood mononuclear cells, taken before pregnancy. The CDR3 is CAWSARQGNNSPLHF. Here the CDR3 DNA reads TGTGCCTGGTCCGCCCGACAGGGAAACAATTCACCCCTCCACTTT.